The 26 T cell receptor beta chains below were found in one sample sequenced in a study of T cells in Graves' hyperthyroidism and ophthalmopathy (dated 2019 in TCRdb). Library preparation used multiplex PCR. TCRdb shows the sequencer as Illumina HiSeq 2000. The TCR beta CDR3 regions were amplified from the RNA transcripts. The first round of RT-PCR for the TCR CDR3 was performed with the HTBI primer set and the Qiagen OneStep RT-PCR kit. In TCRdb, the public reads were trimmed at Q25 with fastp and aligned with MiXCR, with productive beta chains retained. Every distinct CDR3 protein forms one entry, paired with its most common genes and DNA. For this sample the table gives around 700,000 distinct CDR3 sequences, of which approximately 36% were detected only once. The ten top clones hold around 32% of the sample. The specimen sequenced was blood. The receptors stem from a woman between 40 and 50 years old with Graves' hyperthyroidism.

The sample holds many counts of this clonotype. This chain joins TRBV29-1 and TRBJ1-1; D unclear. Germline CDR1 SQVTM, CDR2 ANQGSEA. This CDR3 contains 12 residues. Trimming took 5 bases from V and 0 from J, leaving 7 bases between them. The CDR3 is CSVLLMNTEAFF. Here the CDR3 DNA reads TGCAGCGTTTTGCTGATGAACACTGAAGCTTTCTTT.

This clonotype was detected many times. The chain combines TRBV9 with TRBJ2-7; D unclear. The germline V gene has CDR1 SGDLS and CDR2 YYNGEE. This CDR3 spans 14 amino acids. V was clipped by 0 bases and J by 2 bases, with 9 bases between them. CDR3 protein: CASSVGHQTYEQYF. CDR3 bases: TGTGCCAGCAGCGTAGGGCATCAAACCTACGAGCAGTACTTC.

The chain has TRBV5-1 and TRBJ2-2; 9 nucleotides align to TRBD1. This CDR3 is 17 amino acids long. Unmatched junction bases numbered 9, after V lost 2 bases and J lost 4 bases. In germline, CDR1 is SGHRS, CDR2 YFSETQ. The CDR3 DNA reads TGCGCCAGCAGCTTACCGGGACAGGGTAGCATCACCGGGGAGCTGTTTTTT. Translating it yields CASSLPGQGSITGELFF.

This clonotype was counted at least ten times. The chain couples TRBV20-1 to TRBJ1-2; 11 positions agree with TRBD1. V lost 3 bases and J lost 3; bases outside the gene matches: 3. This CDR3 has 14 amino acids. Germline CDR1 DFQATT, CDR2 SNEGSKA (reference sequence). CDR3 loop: CSASRDRGYYGYTF. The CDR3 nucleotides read TGCAGTGCTAGCCGGGACAGGGGGTACTATGGCTACACCTTC.

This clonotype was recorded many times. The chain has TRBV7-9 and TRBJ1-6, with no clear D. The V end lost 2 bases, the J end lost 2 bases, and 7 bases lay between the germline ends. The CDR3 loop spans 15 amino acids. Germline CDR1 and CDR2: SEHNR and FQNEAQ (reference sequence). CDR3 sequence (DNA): TGTGCCAGCAGCTTAAGGACTGCCTATAATTCACCCCTCCACTTT. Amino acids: CASSLRTAYNSPLHF.

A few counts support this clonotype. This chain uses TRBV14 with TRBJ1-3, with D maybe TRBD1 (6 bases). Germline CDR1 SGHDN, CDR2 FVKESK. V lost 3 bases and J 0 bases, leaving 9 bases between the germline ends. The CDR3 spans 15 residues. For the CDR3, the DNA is TGTGCCAGCAGCCAGAGGGGGTTCTCTGGAAACACCATATATTTT. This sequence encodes CASSQRGFSGNTIYF.

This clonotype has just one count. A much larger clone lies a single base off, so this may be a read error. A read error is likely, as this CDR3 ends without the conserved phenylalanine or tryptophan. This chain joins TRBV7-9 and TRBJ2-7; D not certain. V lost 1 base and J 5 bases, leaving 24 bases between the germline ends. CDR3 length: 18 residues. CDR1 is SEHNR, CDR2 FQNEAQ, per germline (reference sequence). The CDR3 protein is CASSLEQGGAAVRNEQYL. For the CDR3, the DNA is TGTGCCAGCAGCTTAGAACAAGGCGGCGCAGCCGTTCGGAACGAGCAGTACCTC.

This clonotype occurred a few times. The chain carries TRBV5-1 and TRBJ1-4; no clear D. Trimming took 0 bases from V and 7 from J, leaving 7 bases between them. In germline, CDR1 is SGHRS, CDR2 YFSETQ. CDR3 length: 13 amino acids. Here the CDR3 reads CASSLAEGEKLFF. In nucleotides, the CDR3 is TGCGCCAGCAGCTTGGCAGAGGGTGAAAAACTGTTTTTT.

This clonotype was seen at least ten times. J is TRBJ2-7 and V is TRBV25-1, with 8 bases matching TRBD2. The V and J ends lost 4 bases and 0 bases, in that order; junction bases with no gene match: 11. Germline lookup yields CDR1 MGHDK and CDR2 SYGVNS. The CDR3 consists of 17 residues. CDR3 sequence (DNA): TGTGCCAGCAGTGGGCCGCCGGGACTAGTCCTCTCCTACGAGCAGTACTTC. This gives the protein CASSGPPGLVLSYEQYF.

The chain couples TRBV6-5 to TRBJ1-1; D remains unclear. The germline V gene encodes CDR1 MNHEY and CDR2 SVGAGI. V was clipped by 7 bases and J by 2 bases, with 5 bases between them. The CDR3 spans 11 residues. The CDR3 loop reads CASNQNTEAFF. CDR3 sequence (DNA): TGTGCCAGCAATCAAAACACTGAAGCTTTCTTT.

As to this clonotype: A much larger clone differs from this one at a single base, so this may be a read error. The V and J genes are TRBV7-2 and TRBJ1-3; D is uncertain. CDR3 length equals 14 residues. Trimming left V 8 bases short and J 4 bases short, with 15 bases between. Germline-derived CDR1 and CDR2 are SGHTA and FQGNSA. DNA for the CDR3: TGTGCCAGCTCGACTAGATCAGGCGGAAACACCATATATTTT. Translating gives CASSTRSGGNTIYF.

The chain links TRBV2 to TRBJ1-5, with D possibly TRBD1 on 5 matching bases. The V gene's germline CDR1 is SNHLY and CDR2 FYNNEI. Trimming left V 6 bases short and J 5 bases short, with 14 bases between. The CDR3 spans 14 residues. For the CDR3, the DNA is TGTGCCAGCAGCGGGGGTGACCCTTATCAGCCCCAGCATTTT. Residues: CASSGGDPYQPQHF.

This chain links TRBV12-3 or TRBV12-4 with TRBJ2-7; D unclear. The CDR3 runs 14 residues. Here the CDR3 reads CASGSVPESYEQYF. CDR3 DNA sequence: TGTGCTAGTGGTTCGGTCCCGGAGTCCTACGAGCAGTACTTC.

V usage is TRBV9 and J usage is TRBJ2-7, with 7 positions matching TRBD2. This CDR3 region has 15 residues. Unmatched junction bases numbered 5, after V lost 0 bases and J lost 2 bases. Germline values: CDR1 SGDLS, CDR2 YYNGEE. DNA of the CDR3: TGTGCCAGCAGCGTAGAAGCGGGAAACCCCTACGAGCAGTACTTC. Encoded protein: CASSVEAGNPYEQYF.

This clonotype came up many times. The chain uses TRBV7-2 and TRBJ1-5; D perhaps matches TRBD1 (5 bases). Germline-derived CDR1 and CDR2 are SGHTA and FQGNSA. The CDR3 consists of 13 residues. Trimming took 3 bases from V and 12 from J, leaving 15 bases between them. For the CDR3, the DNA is TGTGCCAGCAGCTTTTTTGTGGGGGAGAACCAGCATTTT. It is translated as CASSFFVGENQHF.

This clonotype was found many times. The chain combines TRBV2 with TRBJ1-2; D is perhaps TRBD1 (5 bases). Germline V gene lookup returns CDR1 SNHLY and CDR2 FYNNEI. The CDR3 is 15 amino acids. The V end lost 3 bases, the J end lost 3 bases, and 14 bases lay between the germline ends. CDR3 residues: CASSELGGIDYGYTF. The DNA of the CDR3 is TGTGCCAGCAGTGAGTTGGGGGGGATCGACTATGGCTACACCTTC.

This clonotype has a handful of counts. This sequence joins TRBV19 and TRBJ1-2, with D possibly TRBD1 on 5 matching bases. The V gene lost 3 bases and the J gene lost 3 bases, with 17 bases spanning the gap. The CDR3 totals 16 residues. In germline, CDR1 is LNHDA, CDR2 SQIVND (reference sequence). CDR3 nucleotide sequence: TGTGCCAGTAGTATCACCGAAGACAGAAGGGACTATGGCTACACCTTC. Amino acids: CASSITEDRRDYGYTF.

The CDR3 reads CASTGGQGPRRETQYF. DNA for the CDR3: TGTGCCAGTACCGGGGGCCAGGGGCCTAGGAGAGAGACCCAGTACTTC. V gene TRBV19 combines with J gene TRBJ2-5; D is possibly TRBD1 or TRBD2 (6 bases each). Trimming stripped 7 bases from V and 4 bases from J, with 22 bases between. Per the germline V gene, CDR1 is LNHDA and CDR2 is SQIVND (reference sequence). There are 16 residues in the CDR3.

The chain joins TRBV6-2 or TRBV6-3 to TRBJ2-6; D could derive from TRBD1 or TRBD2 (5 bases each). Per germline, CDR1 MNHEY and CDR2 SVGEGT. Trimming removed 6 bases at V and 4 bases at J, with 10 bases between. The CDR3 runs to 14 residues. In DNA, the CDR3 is TGTGCCAGCAGGGGACCGACCGGGGCCAACGTCCTGACTTTC. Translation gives CASRGPTGANVLTF.

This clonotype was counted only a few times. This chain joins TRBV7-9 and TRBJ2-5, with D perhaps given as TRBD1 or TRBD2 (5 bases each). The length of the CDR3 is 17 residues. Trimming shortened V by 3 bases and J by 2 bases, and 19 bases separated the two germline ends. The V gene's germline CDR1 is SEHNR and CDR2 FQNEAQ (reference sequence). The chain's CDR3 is CASSFGAGSPNQETQYF. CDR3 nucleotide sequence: TGTGCCAGCAGCTTCGGGGCAGGGAGCCCCAATCAAGAGACCCAGTACTTC.

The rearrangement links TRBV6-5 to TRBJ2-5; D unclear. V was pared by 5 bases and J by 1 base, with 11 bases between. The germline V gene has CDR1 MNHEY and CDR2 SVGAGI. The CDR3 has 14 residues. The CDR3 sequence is CASSELYSQETQYF. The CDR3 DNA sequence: TGTGCCAGCAGTGAACTTTACAGCCAAGAGACCCAGTACTTC.

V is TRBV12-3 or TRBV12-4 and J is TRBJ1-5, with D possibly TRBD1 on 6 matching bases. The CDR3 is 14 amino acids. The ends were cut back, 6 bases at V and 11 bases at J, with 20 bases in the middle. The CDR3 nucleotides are TGTGCCAGCAGCCCTGGCGGGGGGCAGGAGACCCAGCATTTT. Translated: CASSPGGGQETQHF.

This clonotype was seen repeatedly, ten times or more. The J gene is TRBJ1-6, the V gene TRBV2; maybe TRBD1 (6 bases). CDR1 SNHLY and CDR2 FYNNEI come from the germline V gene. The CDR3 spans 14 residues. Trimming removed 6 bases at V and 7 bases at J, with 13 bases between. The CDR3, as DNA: TGTGCCAGCAGGGACAGCCTCCAGAATTCACCCCTCCACTTT. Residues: CASRDSLQNSPLHF. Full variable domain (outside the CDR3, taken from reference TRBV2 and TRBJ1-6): EPEVTQTPSHQVTQMGQEVILRCVPISNHLYFYWYRQILGQKVEFLVSFYNNEISEKSEIFDDQFSVERPDGSNFTLKIRSTKLEDSAMYFCASRDSLQNSPLHFGNGTRLTVT.

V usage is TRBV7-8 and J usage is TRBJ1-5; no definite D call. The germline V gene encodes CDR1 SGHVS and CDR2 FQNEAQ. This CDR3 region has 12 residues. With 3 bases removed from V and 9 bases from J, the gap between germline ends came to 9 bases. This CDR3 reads CASSLGPRPQHF. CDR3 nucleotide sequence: TGTGCCAGCAGCTTGGGCCCGAGGCCCCAGCATTTT.

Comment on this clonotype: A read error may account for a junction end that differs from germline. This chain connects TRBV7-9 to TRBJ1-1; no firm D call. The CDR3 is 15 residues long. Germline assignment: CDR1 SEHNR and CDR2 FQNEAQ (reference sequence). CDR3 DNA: TGTGCCAGCAGCCCGGGCCGGGAGTGGAACACTGGAGCTTCCTTT. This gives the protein CASSPGREWNTGASF. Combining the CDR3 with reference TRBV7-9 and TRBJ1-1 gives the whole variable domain DTGVSQNPRHKITKRGQNVTFRCDPISEHNRLYWYRQTLGQGPEFLTYFQNEAQLEKSRLLSDRFSAERPKGSFSTLEIQRTEQGDSAMYLCASSPGREWNTGASFGQGTRLTVV.

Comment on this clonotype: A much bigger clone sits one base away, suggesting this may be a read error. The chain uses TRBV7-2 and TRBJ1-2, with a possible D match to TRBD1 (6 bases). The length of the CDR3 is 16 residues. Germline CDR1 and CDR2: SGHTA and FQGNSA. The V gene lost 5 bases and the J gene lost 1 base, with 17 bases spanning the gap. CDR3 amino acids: CASSEQRTVLNYGYTF. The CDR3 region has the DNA TGTGCCAGCAGCGAGCAGAGGACAGTACTTAACTATGGCTACACCTTC.